The 7 T cell receptor beta chains below were found in one sample sequenced in a study of T cell repertoires in cytomegalovirus infection (dated by TCRdb to between 2017 and 2020). TCRdb names Illumina HiSeq 1500 as the instrument used. The public reads were reanalyzed by TCRdb: fastp trimming at Q25, MiXCR alignment, in-frame beta chains only. Duplicate CDR3 protein sequences are folded into a single record with the most common DNA and genes. This sample lists 290,000 or so distinct CDR3 sequences; 8% to 10% were detected once. Of the sample, around 2.5% falls within the top ten clones. The sequenced material came from PBMCs. These receptors all come from a human donor in good health (CMV status not recorded). Some clones in this sample may be carry-over from other donors' samples.

This clonotype occurred many times. The CDR3 DNA follows: TGCAGCACCTTATTAGGGACAACTAATGAAAAACTGTTTTTT. It specifies CSTLLGTTNEKLFF. The chain employs TRBV29-1 and TRBJ1-4; D uncertain. Per the germline V gene, CDR1 is SQVTM and CDR2 is ANQGSEA. Trimming shortened V by 8 bases and J by 0 bases, and 13 bases separated the two germline ends. The CDR3 covers 14 residues.

This clonotype has ten or more counts. In DNA, the CDR3 is TGTGCCAGCAGCGCAGGACAGGGGGATTCACCCCTCCACTTT. This encodes CASSAGQGDSPLHF. This rearrangement joins TRBV7-6 to TRBJ1-6; TRBD1 matches at 10 bases. This CDR3 is 14 amino acids long. The V gene's germline CDR1 is SGHVS and CDR2 FNYEAQ. V lost 5 bases and J lost 8; bases outside the gene matches: 3.

The chain recombines TRBV7-9 with TRBJ2-3; weak D call: TRBD2 (5 bases). V was clipped by 7 bases and J by 2 bases, with 13 bases between them. The CDR3 is 14 residues long. Germline-derived CDR1 and CDR2 are SEHNR and FQNEAQ (reference sequence). The chain's CDR3 is CASKLRTVTDTQYF. CDR3 sequence (DNA): TGTGCCAGCAAGCTTCGGACTGTCACAGATACGCAGTATTTT.

This clonotype was recorded at least ten times. The V gene is TRBV28, the J gene TRBJ2-7; D not resolved. The V and J ends lost 2 bases and 5 bases respectively, with 10 bases between them. The germline CDR1 and CDR2 sequences are MDHEN and SYDVKM. The CDR3 covers 13 residues. The CDR3 spells CASSLAGADEQYV. The CDR3 DNA follows: TGTGCCAGCAGTTTAGCAGGCGCGGACGAGCAGTACGTC.

Many counts were recorded for this clonotype. The DNA of the CDR3 is TGCAGTGCTAGGGGAATAGACAGTGAAGCTTTCTTT. Protein: CSARGIDSEAFF. The V gene is TRBV20-1, the J gene TRBJ1-1; TRBD1 might be the D (5 bases). Trimming removed 3 bases from V and 7 bases from J, with 12 bases in between. Germline CDR1 reads DFQATT; CDR2 reads SNEGSKA (reference sequence). The CDR3 length is 12 residues.

The J gene is TRBJ1-5, the V gene TRBV20-1; perhaps TRBD1 as D (5 bases). This CDR3 is built from 13 residues. The germline V gene encodes CDR1 DFQATT and CDR2 SNEGSKA (reference sequence). V was clipped by 1 base and J by 11 bases, with 15 bases between them. This chain's CDR3 is CSARAGLGAAQHF. The CDR3 DNA sequence: TGCAGTGCTAGAGCGGGGTTAGGGGCGGCCCAGCATTTT.

This clonotype was counted only a few times. The chain is built from TRBV6-5 and TRBJ2-5; possible D gene TRBD1, 6 bases. This CDR3 region has 13 residues. Between the trimmed V and J ends, which lost 6 bases and 7 bases, there was a span of 15 bases. Germline V lookup: CDR1 MNHEY, CDR2 SVGAGI. The CDR3 reads CASRDQGRRTQYF. The CDR3 region has the DNA TGTGCCAGCAGAGATCAGGGGAGAAGGACCCAGTACTTC.